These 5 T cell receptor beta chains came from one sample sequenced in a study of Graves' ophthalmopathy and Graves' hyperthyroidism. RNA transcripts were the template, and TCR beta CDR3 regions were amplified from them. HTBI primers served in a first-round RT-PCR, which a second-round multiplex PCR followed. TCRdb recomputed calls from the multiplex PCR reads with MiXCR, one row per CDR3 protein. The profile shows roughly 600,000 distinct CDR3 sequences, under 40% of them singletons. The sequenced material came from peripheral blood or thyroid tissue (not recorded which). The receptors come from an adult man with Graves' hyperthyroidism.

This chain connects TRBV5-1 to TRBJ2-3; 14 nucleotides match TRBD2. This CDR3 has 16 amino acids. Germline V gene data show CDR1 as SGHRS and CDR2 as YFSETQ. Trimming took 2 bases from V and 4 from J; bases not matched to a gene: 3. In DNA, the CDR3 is TGCGCCAGCAGCTTTGGACTAGCGGGGGGCGCAGATACGCAGTATTTT. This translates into CASSFGLAGGADTQYF.

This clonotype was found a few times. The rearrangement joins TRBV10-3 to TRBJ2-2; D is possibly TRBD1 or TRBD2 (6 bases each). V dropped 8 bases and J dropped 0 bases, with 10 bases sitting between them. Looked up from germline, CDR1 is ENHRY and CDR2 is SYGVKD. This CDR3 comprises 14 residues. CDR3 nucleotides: TGTGCCATCGGGGGGCTATCGAACACCGGGGAGCTGTTTTTT. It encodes CAIGGLSNTGELFF.

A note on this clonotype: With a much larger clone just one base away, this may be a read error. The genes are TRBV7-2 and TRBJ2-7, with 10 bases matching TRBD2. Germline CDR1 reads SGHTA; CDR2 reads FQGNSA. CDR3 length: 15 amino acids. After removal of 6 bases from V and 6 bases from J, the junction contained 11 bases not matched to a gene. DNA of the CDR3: TGTGCCAGCAGTTCTTCCCTAGCGGGAGTCGGCGAGCAGTACTTC. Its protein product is CASSSSLAGVGEQYF.

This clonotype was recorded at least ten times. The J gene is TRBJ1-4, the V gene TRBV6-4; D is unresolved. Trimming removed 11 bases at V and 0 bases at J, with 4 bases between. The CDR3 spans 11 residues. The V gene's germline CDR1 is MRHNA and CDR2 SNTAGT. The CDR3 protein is CAPSTNEKLFF. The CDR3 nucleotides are TGTGCCCCTTCAACTAATGAAAAACTGTTTTTT.

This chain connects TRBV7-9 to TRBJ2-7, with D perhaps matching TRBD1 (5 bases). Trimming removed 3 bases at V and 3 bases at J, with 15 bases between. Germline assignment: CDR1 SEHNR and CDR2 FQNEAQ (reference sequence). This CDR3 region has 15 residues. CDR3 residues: CASSFPRAPSYEQYF. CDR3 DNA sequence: TGTGCCAGCAGCTTCCCCAGGGCTCCTAGCTACGAGCAGTACTTC.